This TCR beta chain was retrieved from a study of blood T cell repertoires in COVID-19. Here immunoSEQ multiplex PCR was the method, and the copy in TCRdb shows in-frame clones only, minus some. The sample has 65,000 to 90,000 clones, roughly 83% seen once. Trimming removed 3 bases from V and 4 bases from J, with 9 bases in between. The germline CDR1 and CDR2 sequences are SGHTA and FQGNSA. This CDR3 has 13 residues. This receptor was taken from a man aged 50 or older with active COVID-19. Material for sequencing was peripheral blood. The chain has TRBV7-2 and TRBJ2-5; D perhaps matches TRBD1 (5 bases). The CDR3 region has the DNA TGTGCCAGCAGCTTGGGGCAAGGAGAGACCCAGTACTTC. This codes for CASSLGQGETQYF.